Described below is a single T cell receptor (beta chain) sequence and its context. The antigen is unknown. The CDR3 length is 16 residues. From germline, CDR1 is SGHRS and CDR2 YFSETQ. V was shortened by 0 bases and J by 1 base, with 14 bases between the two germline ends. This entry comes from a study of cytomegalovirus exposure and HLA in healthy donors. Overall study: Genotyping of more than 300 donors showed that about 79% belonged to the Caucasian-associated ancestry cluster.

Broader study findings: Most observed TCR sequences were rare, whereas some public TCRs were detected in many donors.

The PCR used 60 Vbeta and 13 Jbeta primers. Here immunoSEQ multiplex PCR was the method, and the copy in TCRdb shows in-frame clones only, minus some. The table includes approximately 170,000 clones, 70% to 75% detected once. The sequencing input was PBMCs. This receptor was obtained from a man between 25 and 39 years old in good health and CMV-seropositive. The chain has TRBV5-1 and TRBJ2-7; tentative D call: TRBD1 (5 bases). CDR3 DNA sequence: TGCGCCAGCAGCTTGGCCACCGCAGGGTTTTCCTACGAGCAGTACTTC. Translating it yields CASSLATAGFSYEQYF.